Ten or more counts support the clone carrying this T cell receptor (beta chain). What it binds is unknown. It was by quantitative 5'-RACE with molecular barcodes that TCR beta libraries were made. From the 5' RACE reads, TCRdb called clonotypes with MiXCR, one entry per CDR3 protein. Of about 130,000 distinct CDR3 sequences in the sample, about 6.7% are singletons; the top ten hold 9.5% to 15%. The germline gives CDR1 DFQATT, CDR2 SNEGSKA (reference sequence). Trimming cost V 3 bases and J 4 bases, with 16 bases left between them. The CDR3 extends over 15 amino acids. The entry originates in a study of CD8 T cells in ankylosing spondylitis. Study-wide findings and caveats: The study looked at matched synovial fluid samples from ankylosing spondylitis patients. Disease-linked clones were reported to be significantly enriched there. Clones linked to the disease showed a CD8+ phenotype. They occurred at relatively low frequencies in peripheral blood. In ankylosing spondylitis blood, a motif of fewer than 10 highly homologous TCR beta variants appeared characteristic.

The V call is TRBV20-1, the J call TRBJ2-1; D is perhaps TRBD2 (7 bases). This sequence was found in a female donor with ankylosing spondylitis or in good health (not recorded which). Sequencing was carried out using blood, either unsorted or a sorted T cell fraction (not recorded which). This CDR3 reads CSASLGGGPYNEQFF. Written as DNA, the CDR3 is TGCAGTGCTAGTCTTGGGGGGGGCCCGTACAATGAGCAGTTCTTC.